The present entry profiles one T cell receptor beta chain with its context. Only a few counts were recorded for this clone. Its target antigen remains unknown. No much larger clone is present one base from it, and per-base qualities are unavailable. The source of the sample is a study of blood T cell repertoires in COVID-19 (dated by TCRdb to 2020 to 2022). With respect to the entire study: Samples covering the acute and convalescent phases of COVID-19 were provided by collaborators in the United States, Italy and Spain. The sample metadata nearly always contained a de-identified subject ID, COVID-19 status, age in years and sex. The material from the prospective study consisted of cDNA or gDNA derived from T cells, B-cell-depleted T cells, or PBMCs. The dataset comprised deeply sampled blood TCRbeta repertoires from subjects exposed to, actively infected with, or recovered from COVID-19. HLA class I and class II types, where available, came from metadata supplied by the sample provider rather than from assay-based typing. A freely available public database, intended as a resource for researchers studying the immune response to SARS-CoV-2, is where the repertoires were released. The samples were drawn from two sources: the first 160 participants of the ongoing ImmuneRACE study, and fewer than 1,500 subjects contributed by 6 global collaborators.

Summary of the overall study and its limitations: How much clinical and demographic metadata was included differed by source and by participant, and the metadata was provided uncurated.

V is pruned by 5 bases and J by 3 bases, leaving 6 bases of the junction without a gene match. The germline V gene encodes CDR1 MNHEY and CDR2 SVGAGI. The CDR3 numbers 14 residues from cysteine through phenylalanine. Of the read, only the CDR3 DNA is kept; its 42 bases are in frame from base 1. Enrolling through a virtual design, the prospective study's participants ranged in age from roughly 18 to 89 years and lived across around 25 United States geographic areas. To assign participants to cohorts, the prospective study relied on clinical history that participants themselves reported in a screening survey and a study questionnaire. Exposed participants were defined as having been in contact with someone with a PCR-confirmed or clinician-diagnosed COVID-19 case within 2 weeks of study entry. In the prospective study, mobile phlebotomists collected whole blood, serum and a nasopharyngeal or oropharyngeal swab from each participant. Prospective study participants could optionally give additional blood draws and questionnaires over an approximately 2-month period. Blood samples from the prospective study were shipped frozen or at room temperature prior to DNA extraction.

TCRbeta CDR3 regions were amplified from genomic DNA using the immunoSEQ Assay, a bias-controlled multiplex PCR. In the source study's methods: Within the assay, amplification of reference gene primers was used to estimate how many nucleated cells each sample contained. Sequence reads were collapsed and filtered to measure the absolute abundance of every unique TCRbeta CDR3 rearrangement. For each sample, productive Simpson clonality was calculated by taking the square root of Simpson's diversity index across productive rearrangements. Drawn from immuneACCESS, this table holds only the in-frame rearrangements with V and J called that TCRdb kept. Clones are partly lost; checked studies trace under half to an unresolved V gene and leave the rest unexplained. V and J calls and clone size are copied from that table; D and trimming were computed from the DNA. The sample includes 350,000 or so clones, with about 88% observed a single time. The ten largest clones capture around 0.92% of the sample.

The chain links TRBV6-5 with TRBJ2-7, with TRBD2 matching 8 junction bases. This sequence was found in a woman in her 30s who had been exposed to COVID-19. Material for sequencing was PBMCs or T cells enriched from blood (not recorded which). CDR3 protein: CASSPGGGDYEQYF. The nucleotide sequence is TGTGCCAGCAGTCCCGGGGGGGGAGACTACGAGCAGTACTTC.